The 27 T cell receptor beta chains below come from one sample, sequenced in a study of blood T cells in healthy people across ages. Together with a sample-barcoded 5' primer, a J-beta primer mix was included in a second PCR lasting roughly 6 to 12 cycles. TCRdb itself ran the 5' RACE reads through MiXCR, one entry per CDR3 protein. Altogether 1 million to 1.2 million distinct CDR3 sequences are present, approximately 38% being singletons, with the ten largest covering around 13%. The sequencing input was blood. The receptors come from a man aged 18-30 years in good health.

The CDR3 region is CASRSQGDTDTQYF. In nucleotides, the CDR3 is TGTGCCAGCAGGTCACAGGGAGACACAGATACGCAGTATTTT. The V call is TRBV28, the J call TRBJ2-3, with D maybe TRBD1 (6 bases). Germline values: CDR1 MDHEN, CDR2 SYDVKM. The CDR3 totals 14 residues. The V end lost 6 bases, the J end lost 2 bases, and 12 bases lay between the germline ends.

This clonotype was seen more than once but under ten times. V is TRBV9 and J is TRBJ2-1, with 8 bases aligning to TRBD2. Germline V gene lookup returns CDR1 SGDLS and CDR2 YYNGEE. With V trimmed by 0 bases and J by 2 bases, 1 base remained unmatched. The CDR3 is 15 residues long. CDR3 DNA sequence: TGTGCCAGCAGCGTAGGTAGCGGGGCCTACAATGAGCAGTTCTTC. Its translation: CASSVGSGAYNEQFF. Combining the CDR3 with reference TRBV9 and TRBJ2-1 gives the whole variable domain DSGVTQTPKHLITATGQRVTLRCSPRSGDLSVYWYQQSLDQGLQFLIQYYNGEERAKGNILERFSAQQFPDLHSELNLSSLELGDSALYFCASSVGSGAYNEQFFGPGTRLTVL.

This chain uses TRBV6-5 with TRBJ2-7; no reliable D call. The germline V gene has CDR1 MNHEY and CDR2 SVGAGI. V was shortened by 0 bases and J by 3 bases, with 12 bases between the two germline ends. This CDR3 comprises 15 residues. The CDR3 coding sequence is TGTGCCAGCAGTTACTCGGACCCCAGATACTACGAGCAGTACTTC. Protein sequence: CASSYSDPRYYEQYF.

The V call is TRBV28, the J call TRBJ2-5, with D perhaps assigned TRBD1 or TRBD2 (5 bases each). CDR1 and CDR2 from the germline V gene are MDHEN and SYDVKM. The CDR3 runs 14 residues. Trimming left V 10 bases short and J 2 bases short, with 17 bases between. The CDR3 loop reads CANRTGRRQETQYF. CDR3 nucleotides: TGTGCCAACAGAACGGGACGGCGGCAAGAGACCCAGTACTTC.

There are a few counts of this clonotype. The chain links TRBV5-6 to TRBJ1-1; no clear D. The germline gives CDR1 SGHDT, CDR2 YYEEEE. The CDR3 has 14 residues. V was shortened by 0 bases and J by 6 bases, with 12 bases between the two germline ends. DNA of the CDR3: TGTGCCAGCAGCTTGGGGGGAACGAGCGCTGAAGCTTTCTTT. Its translation: CASSLGGTSAEAFF.

This clonotype was seen only a few times. The chain recombines TRBV5-1 with TRBJ2-3; weak D call: TRBD2 (5 bases). The V gene's germline CDR1 is SGHRS and CDR2 YFSETQ. Trimming cost V 6 bases and J 4 bases, with 18 bases left between them. The CDR3 extends over 15 amino acids. The CDR3 reads CASNGGQIMPDTQYF. The CDR3 DNA follows: TGCGCCAGCAACGGAGGTCAGATAATGCCAGATACGCAGTATTTT.

The V gene is TRBV4-1, the J gene TRBJ1-2; D gene uncertain. Looked up from germline, CDR1 is MGHRA and CDR2 is YSYEKL. The CDR3 runs 14 residues. Between the trimmed V and J ends, which lost 0 bases and 10 bases, there was a span of 15 bases. DNA for the CDR3: TGCGCCAGCAGCCAAGAGAGGGATGATAGGTCCTACACCTTC. Amino acid sequence: CASSQERDDRSYTF.

The count of this clonotype is one. The chain is built from TRBV20-1 and TRBJ1-6, with TRBD1 matching 7 bases. This CDR3 contains 16 residues. With V trimmed by 2 bases and J by 1 base, 5 bases remained unmatched. Germline values: CDR1 DFQATT, CDR2 SNEGSKA (reference sequence). CDR3 sequence: CSARRQGQSYNSPLHF. DNA of the CDR3: TGCAGTGCTAGACGACAGGGTCAATCCTATAATTCACCCCTCCACTTT.

Notes on this clonotype: With a much larger clone just one base away, this may be a read error. The chain is built from TRBV29-1 and TRBJ2-7; D is undetermined. CDR1 and CDR2 (germline): SQVTM, ANQGSEA. This CDR3 spans 13 amino acids. Trimming removed 4 bases at V and 6 bases at J, with 16 bases between. The CDR3 loop is CSVVSDLGCEQYF. The DNA of the CDR3 is TGCAGCGTTGTAAGCGACTTGGGTTGCGAGCAGTACTTC.

The chain combines TRBV6-2 or TRBV6-3 with TRBJ1-5; 10 bases line up with TRBD1. The germline V gene encodes CDR1 MNHEY and CDR2 SVGEGT. Germline trimming cut 3 bases from V and 2 bases from J; bases unmatched to any gene: 4. This CDR3 has 16 residues. CDR3 nucleotide sequence: TGTGCCAGCAGTTATTTTGGGACAGGGGGCAATCAGCCCCAGCATTTT. Translation: CASSYFGTGGNQPQHF.

A note on this clonotype: One end of the junction varies from germline; a read error may be responsible. The chain carries TRBV6-2 or TRBV6-3 and TRBJ1-1, with D tentatively TRBD1 (5 bases). Germline CDR1 MNHEY, CDR2 SVGEGT. There are 13 residues in the CDR3. Written as DNA, the CDR3 is TGTGCCAGCAGTCCCGTTCGGGGCACTGAACCTTTCTTT. This gives the protein CASSPVRGTEPFF.

With respect to this clonotype: A junction end diverges from the germline sequence, so it may reflect a read error. The chain recombines TRBV10-3 with TRBJ2-7; 7 nucleotides align to TRBD2. The J call is in doubt because the DNA end fits TRBJ2-5 better. This CDR3 contains 16 residues. Germline values: CDR1 ENHRY, CDR2 SYGVKD. CDR3 DNA sequence: TGTACCATCAGTGCCCGACTAGCAGGCAAGAAAGAGACCCAGTACTTC. Translation: CTISARLAGKKETQYF.

This clonotype was seen a handful of times. The V call is TRBV11-2, the J call TRBJ1-2; 7 bases fit TRBD1. The germline gives CDR1 SGHAT, CDR2 FQNNGV. Unmatched junction bases numbered 13, after V lost 8 bases and J lost 4 bases. CDR3 length: 15 residues. CDR3 sequence: CASSLVGDSFYGYTF. The CDR3 DNA reads as TGTGCCAGCTCCCTGGTGGGGGACAGTTTCTATGGCTACACCTTC.

This clonotype has more than one count but fewer than ten. V and J are TRBV11-2 and TRBJ2-3; the D is unclear. There are 14 residues in the CDR3. V shed 6 bases and J shed 4 bases, with 14 bases lying between them. Per germline, CDR1 SGHAT and CDR2 FQNNGV. This CDR3 reads CASSFANSADTQYF. The CDR3 bases are TGTGCCAGCAGTTTCGCCAACTCGGCAGATACGCAGTATTTT.

This chain joins TRBV7-2 and TRBJ2-3; D is unresolved. The V end was cut by 3 bases, the J end by 2 bases, with 18 bases between. Germline CDR1 reads SGHTA; CDR2 reads FQGNSA. The CDR3 length is 17 residues. Written as DNA, the CDR3 is TGTGCCAGCAGCTTGGCGACGACCGGACCTCACACAGATACGCAGTATTTT. As protein: CASSLATTGPHTDTQYF.

This clonotype was observed a handful of times. The chain combines TRBV20-1 with TRBJ1-4, with D possibly matching TRBD1 (6 bases). Germline CDR1 and CDR2: DFQATT and SNEGSKA (reference sequence). This CDR3 has 10 amino acids. Trimming stripped 6 bases from V and 14 bases from J, with 13 bases between. The DNA of the CDR3 is TGCAGTGCCGGGGACAACAACCTGTTTTTT. Translation: CSAGDNNLFF.

This rearrangement joins TRBV5-1 to TRBJ2-2; 8 bases align to TRBD1. Germline V CDR1 and CDR2: SGHRS, YFSETQ. J was trimmed by 7 bases and V by 1 base; bases with no gene match: 12. The CDR3 totals 17 residues. This chain's CDR3 is CASSLRPDRVVSGELFF. The CDR3 DNA follows: TGCGCCAGCAGCTTGAGACCGGACAGGGTCGTCAGCGGGGAGCTGTTTTTT.

J is TRBJ2-5 and V is TRBV5-1; D call uncertain. The germline V gene encodes CDR1 SGHRS and CDR2 YFSETQ. Deletions cut 1 base from V and 5 bases from J, with 9 bases between. CDR3 size: 13 residues. The CDR3 region has the DNA TGCGCCAGCAGCTTGCGACCCCGCGAGACCCAGTACTTC. Its protein is CASSLRPRETQYF.

V usage is TRBV2 and J usage is TRBJ2-2; D remains ambiguous. V was shortened by 2 bases and J by 0 bases, with 7 bases between the two germline ends. CDR1 is SNHLY, CDR2 FYNNEI, per germline. The CDR3 spans 15 residues. The CDR3 loop is CASSEFLANTGELFF. CDR3 DNA: TGTGCCAGCAGTGAATTTCTAGCGAACACCGGGGAGCTGTTTTTT.

V gene TRBV11-2 combines with J gene TRBJ2-1, with TRBD2 matching 9 bases. Germline-derived CDR1 and CDR2 are SGHAT and FQNNGV. The CDR3 extends over 15 amino acids. V shed 2 bases and J 8 bases; nucleotides not matched to a gene: 7. DNA for the CDR3: TGTGCCAGCAGCTTAATAGCGGGGGTTAGGGATGAGCAGTTCTTC. It codes for CASSLIAGVRDEQFF.

This clonotype has just a few counts. CDR3 sequence (DNA): TGTGCCAGCAGTTATACAGAGGGGACCCAGTACTTC. Translated, it gives CASSYTEGTQYF. The rearrangement links TRBV12-3 or TRBV12-4 to TRBJ2-5; TRBD2 is a possible D gene (5 bases). The CDR3 loop spans 12 amino acids. Deletions cut 4 bases from V and 7 bases from J, with 10 bases between.

The chain has TRBV11-2 and TRBJ2-4, with a weak D call TRBD2 (6 bases). Trimming removed 2 bases from V and 0 bases from J, with 17 bases in between. Germline values: CDR1 SGHAT, CDR2 FQNNGV. This CDR3 is 18 amino acids long. The CDR3 DNA reads TGTGCCAGCAGCTTATTCCCTGACGGGAGTATAGCCAAAAACATTCAGTACTTC. This encodes CASSLFPDGSIAKNIQYF.

This clonotype was observed many times. With a much larger clone just one base away, this may be a read error. The CDR3 DNA reads TGTGCCAGCAGCCGCGGGGGAGATACGCAGTATTTT. Its protein is CASSRGGDTQYF. The chain employs TRBV12-3 or TRBV12-4 and TRBJ2-3; 7 bases fit TRBD2. The V gene end was trimmed by 6 bases and the J gene end by 5 bases; junction bases not matched to a gene: 2. CDR3 length: 12 amino acids.

The CDR3 DNA reads TGCAGTGCCCTTCGGCGAGGTGGGGGGAGGGAAAAACTGTTTTTT. This encodes CSALRRGGGREKLFF. V and J are TRBV20-1 and TRBJ1-4, with D maybe TRBD1 (5 bases). Germline values: CDR1 DFQATT, CDR2 SNEGSKA (reference sequence). Trimming stripped 6 bases from V and 8 bases from J, with 22 bases between. This CDR3 has 15 residues.

There are a few counts of this clonotype. The rearrangement uses TRBV9 and TRBJ1-1; 9 nucleotides line up with TRBD1. The germline V gene has CDR1 SGDLS and CDR2 YYNGEE. The CDR3 runs 17 residues. The ends lost 3 bases at V and 8 bases at J; junction bases unmatched: 17. CDR3 sequence reads: CASSASTGGSVGQEAFF. The DNA of the CDR3 is TGTGCCAGCAGCGCCTCGACAGGGGGTAGTGTCGGTCAGGAAGCTTTCTTT.

This chain links TRBV27 with TRBJ1-1; the D gene is possibly TRBD1 (5 bases). CDR1 and CDR2 (germline): MNHEY, SMNVEV (reference sequence). V shed 4 bases and J shed 4 bases, with 10 bases lying between them. This CDR3 is built from 13 residues. This chain's CDR3 is CASSWAGPTEAFF. CDR3 nucleotides: TGTGCCAGCAGTTGGGCAGGGCCCACTGAAGCTTTCTTT.

This rearrangement joins TRBV9 to TRBJ1-4, with 7 bases identical to TRBD1. The V gene end was trimmed by 4 bases and the J gene end by 8 bases; junction bases not matched to a gene: 8. The CDR3 spans 14 residues. CDR1 is SGDLS, CDR2 YYNGEE, per germline. Here the CDR3 DNA reads TGTGCCAGCAGCCTAGGGACAGTCGGCGAAAAACTGTTTTTT. Its translation: CASSLGTVGEKLFF.